The 27 T cell receptor beta chains below come from one sample, sequenced in a study of glioma-infiltrating T cells. Amplification of TCR alpha and beta CDR3 regions from RNA used iRepertoire nested multiplex PCR. Using its own MiXCR run on the multiplex PCR reads, TCRdb lists one record per CDR3 protein. The sample yields 150,000 or so distinct CDR3 sequences, 35% to 50% seen once. Sample: glioma tissue, nonneoplastic brain tissue, or PBMCs (not recorded which). These receptors were obtained from a human donor with low-grade glioma or glioblastoma, undergoing nonglioma brain surgery, or in good health (not recorded which).

The rearrangement links TRBV12-3 or TRBV12-4 to TRBJ2-5, with TRBD2 matching 8 bases. V was clipped by 7 bases and J by 2 bases; unmatched bases: 9. The CDR3 sequence is 15 residues long. Written as DNA, the CDR3 is TGTGCCAGCACCAAAGCGGGGGCCTTACAAGAGACCCAGTACTTC. It yields the protein CASTKAGALQETQYF.

The chain employs TRBV19 and TRBJ2-3; D is perhaps TRBD1 (6 bases). The CDR3 has 15 residues. V lost 6 bases to trimming and J lost 2 bases, with 15 bases between them. CDR1 LNHDA and CDR2 SQIVND come from the germline V gene (reference sequence). The CDR3 coding sequence is TGTGCCAGTAGCCCCGGGGACACCTCCACAGATACGCAGTATTTT. Protein sequence: CASSPGDTSTDTQYF.

The chain employs TRBV7-9 and TRBJ1-5; D call uncertain. This CDR3 comprises 15 residues. Germline CDR1 is SEHNR and CDR2 is FQNEAQ (reference sequence). The V gene lost 1 base and the J gene lost 4 bases, with 11 bases spanning the gap. The CDR3 nucleotides are TGTGCCAGCAGCTTAGATCTTTACGGAAATCAGCCCCAGCATTTT. Its protein product is CASSLDLYGNQPQHF.

Concerning this clonotype: It is likely a read error, because the conserved phenylalanine at the end of the CDR3 is missing. The rearrangement uses TRBV6-6 and TRBJ2-7, with unresolved D. Per germline, CDR1 MNHNY and CDR2 SVGAGI (reference sequence). Trimming removed 7 bases at V and 4 bases at J, with 14 bases between. There are 13 residues in the CDR3. The CDR3 DNA reads as TGTGCCAGCATTAGGGCAGAAGGGTACGAGCAGTACCTC. The encoded protein is CASIRAEGYEQYL.

This clonotype was recorded a few times. This chain connects TRBV7-2 to TRBJ1-6; no firm D call. CDR3 size: 14 residues. Trimming pared 5 bases from V and 5 bases from J, leaving 10 bases between. Germline V gene lookup returns CDR1 SGHTA and CDR2 FQGNSA. The CDR3 sequence: CASSRGRDNSPLHF. The CDR3 DNA follows: TGTGCCAGCAGCCGTGGACGGGATAATTCACCCCTCCACTTT.

This chain connects TRBV7-6 to TRBJ2-7, with 9 bases identical to TRBD1. The V gene's germline CDR1 is SGHVS and CDR2 FNYEAQ. Trimming cost V 5 bases and J 2 bases; bases outside gene matches: 13. The CDR3 runs to 17 residues. CDR3 protein: CASSPIPGQGTAYEQYF. CDR3 in DNA: TGTGCCAGCAGCCCCATTCCGGGACAGGGAACCGCCTACGAGCAGTACTTC.

The table lists this clonotype with many counts. This chain connects TRBV6-1 to TRBJ1-2; D might be TRBD1 (6 bases). The CDR3 sequence is 14 residues long. The ends were cut back, 5 bases at V and 9 bases at J, with 19 bases in the middle. Germline CDR1 reads MNHNS; CDR2 reads SASEGT. Here the CDR3 DNA reads TGTGCCAGCAGTTCCACGGGGGGCCTAATGAGCTACACCTTC. Translated, it gives CASSSTGGLMSYTF.

This clonotype was seen once. The chain couples TRBV5-4 to TRBJ2-5; possibly TRBD1 or TRBD2 for D (5 bases each). Trimming shortened V by 3 bases and J by 5 bases, and 11 bases separated the two germline ends. The CDR3 has 13 residues. In germline, CDR1 is SGHNT, CDR2 YYREEE (reference sequence). CDR3 region: CASSSGTQETQYF. The CDR3 DNA follows: TGTGCCAGCAGCTCTGGGACCCAGGAGACCCAGTACTTC.

The chain carries TRBV7-9 and TRBJ1-1; 7 nucleotides match TRBD1. This CDR3 contains 16 residues. J was trimmed by 3 bases and V by 5 bases; bases with no gene match: 12. The germline CDR1 and CDR2 sequences are SEHNR and FQNEAQ (reference sequence). DNA for the CDR3: TGTGCCAGCAGCACTATCCGGGACAGCGGTCACACTGAAGCTTTCTTT. It encodes CASSTIRDSGHTEAFF. Full variable domain (remainder filled in from reference TRBV7-9 and TRBJ1-1): DTGVSQNPRHKITKRGQNVTFRCDPISEHNRLYWYRQTLGQGPEFLTYFQNEAQLEKSRLLSDRFSAERPKGSFSTLEIQRTEQGDSAMYLCASSTIRDSGHTEAFFGQGTRLTVV.

The chain joins TRBV20-1 to TRBJ2-1; 7 positions agree with TRBD2. The length of the CDR3 is 13 residues. V lost 4 bases to trimming and J lost 6 bases; unmatched junction nucleotides: 6. Germline V lookup: CDR1 DFQATT, CDR2 SNEGSKA (reference sequence). CDR3 amino acids: CSAIGAGVNEQFF. The CDR3 DNA reads TGCAGTGCTATAGGCGCGGGAGTCAATGAGCAGTTCTTC.

J is TRBJ1-2 and V is TRBV12-3 or TRBV12-4; D not resolved. The CDR3 contains 13 residues. Trimming removed 3 bases at V and 2 bases at J, with 7 bases between. CDR3 in amino acids: CASSFTVNYGYTF. The CDR3 DNA follows: TGTGCCAGCAGTTTTACAGTCAACTATGGCTACACCTTC.

Points on this clonotype: A much larger clonotype is one base distant, so this may be a read error. V gene TRBV6-2 or TRBV6-3 combines with J gene TRBJ1-1; no reliable D call. This CDR3 contains 14 residues. Trimming cost V 3 bases and J 2 bases, with 10 bases left between them. CDR1 MNHEY and CDR2 SVGEGT come from the germline V gene. Here the CDR3 reads CASSYLVQNTEAFF. The CDR3 nucleotides are TGTGCCAGCAGTTATTTGGTACAAAACACTGAAGCTTTCTTT.

The chain uses TRBV20-1 and TRBJ2-3, with TRBD1 matching over 7 bases. V gave up 6 bases and J gave up 7 bases; unmatched junction bases: 13. Germline CDR1 DFQATT, CDR2 SNEGSKA (reference sequence). The CDR3 is 14 residues long. Written as DNA, the CDR3 is TGCAGTGCCCAAGACAGGGTTCTCCCACATACGCAGTATTTT. This codes for CSAQDRVLPHTQYF.

This clonotype has just a few counts. This chain uses TRBV28 with TRBJ2-5; 8 positions match TRBD1. The CDR3 extends over 14 amino acids. Germline V gives CDR1 MDHEN, CDR2 SYDVKM. V lost 5 bases and J lost 5; bases outside the gene matches: 7. The CDR3 loop reads CASSLRTGWETQYF. CDR3 sequence (DNA): TGTGCCAGCAGTCTCCGGACAGGGTGGGAGACCCAGTACTTC.

This chain joins TRBV30 and TRBJ1-5; a weak D match, TRBD1 (5 bases). CDR3 size: 14 residues. V lost 2 bases, J lost 4 bases, and 12 bases lay in between. Germline V gene sequence: CDR1 GTSNPN, CDR2 SVGIG (reference sequence). The CDR3 DNA sequence: TGTGCCTGGAGTTCCGGGGCCCCGAATCAGCCCCAGCATTTT. This sequence encodes CAWSSGAPNQPQHF. Complete variable domain (other parts from reference TRBV30 and TRBJ1-5): SQTIHQWPATLVQPVGSPLSLECTVEGTSNPNLYWYRQAAGRGLQLLFYSVGIGQISSEVPQNLSASRPQDRQFILSSKKLLLSDSGFYLCAWSSGAPNQPQHFGDGTRLSIL.

Turning to this clonotype: A read error may account for a junction end that differs from germline. The rearrangement uses TRBV18 and TRBJ1-2, with unresolved D. The germline CDR1 and CDR2 sequences are KGHSH and LQKENI. The CDR3 is made up of 15 amino acids. The CDR3 here is CDSSPNPPGDGGYTF. CDR3 bases: TGTGACAGCTCACCTAATCCCCCGGGAGATGGAGGCTACACCTTC.

The chain employs TRBV2 and TRBJ1-5; unclear D gene. This CDR3 contains 14 residues. The V gene's germline CDR1 is SNHLY and CDR2 FYNNEI. V lost 2 bases to trimming and J lost 2 bases, with 7 bases between them. In DNA, the CDR3 is TGTGCCAGCAGTGAAACTCGGGGCAATCAGCCCCAGCATTTT. Its translation: CASSETRGNQPQHF.

This clonotype was seen a few times. V usage is TRBV6-1 and J usage is TRBJ1-6; tentative D call: TRBD1 (5 bases). V was cut by 2 bases and J by 6 bases, with 5 bases left in between. This CDR3 is built from 13 residues. Germline V CDR1 and CDR2: MNHNS, SASEGT. CDR3 sequence: CASSERGNSPLHF. The CDR3 DNA reads as TGTGCCAGCAGTGAAAGGGGTAATTCACCCCTCCACTTT.

A note on this clonotype: The CDR3 end shows no conserved phenylalanine or tryptophan, and so a read error is likely. V gene TRBV19 combines with J gene TRBJ1-5, with D tentatively TRBD1 (6 bases). In germline, CDR1 is LNHDA, CDR2 SQIVND (reference sequence). The CDR3 sequence is 13 residues long. CDR3 sequence reads: CASSATGFQPQHL. In DNA form, the CDR3 reads TGCGCCAGTAGTGCAACAGGGTTCCAGCCCCAGCATTTG.

The chain is built from TRBV3-1 and TRBJ2-1; tentative D call: TRBD1 (6 bases). Germline V lookup: CDR1 LGHDT, CDR2 YNNKEL (reference sequence). V was cut by 7 bases and J by 7 bases, with 17 bases left in between. There are 14 residues in the CDR3. CDR3: CASTLEGVGNEQFF. In nucleotides, the CDR3 is TGTGCCAGCACCCTCGAGGGGGTGGGGAATGAGCAGTTCTTC.

This clonotype was counted between two and nine times. The chain uses TRBV6-1 and TRBJ2-7, with D possibly matching TRBD2 (6 bases). Germline loops: CDR1 MNHNS, CDR2 SASEGT. Trimming left V 11 bases short and J 2 bases short, with 19 bases between. The CDR3 is 14 residues long. CDR3 protein: CASETGTATYEQYF. The CDR3 DNA sequence: TGTGCCTCAGAAACCGGGACTGCCACCTACGAGCAGTACTTC.

This clonotype appeared a few times. The rearrangement joins TRBV7-6 to TRBJ2-2; D gene uncertain. From germline, CDR1 is SGHVS and CDR2 FNYEAQ. V shed 5 bases and J shed 7 bases, with 11 bases lying between them. The CDR3 loop spans 13 amino acids. The CDR3 sequence is CASSPTAFGELFF. DNA for the CDR3: TGTGCCAGCAGCCCCACCGCCTTCGGGGAGCTGTTTTTT.

V and J are TRBV6-2 or TRBV6-3 and TRBJ1-5; possibly TRBD1 for D (5 bases). The germline V gene encodes CDR1 MNHEY and CDR2 SVGEGT. CDR3 length: 14 amino acids. Trimming cost V 5 bases and J 7 bases, with 15 bases left between them. CDR3 nucleotide sequence: TGTGCCAGCAGTACCGCCCCTGGGGGGCAGCCCCAGCATTTT. Encoded protein: CASSTAPGGQPQHF.

This chain uses TRBV12-3 or TRBV12-4 with TRBJ2-5; D is perhaps TRBD1 (6 bases). Between the trimmed V and J ends, which lost 4 bases and 0 bases, there was a span of 9 bases. This CDR3 comprises 14 residues. CDR3 loop: CASSWGQYQETQYF. The CDR3, as DNA: TGTGCCAGCAGTTGGGGGCAGTACCAAGAGACCCAGTACTTC.

The rearrangement links TRBV6-2 or TRBV6-3 to TRBJ2-1; 7 bases map to TRBD2. This CDR3 contains 16 residues. Losses at the gene ends were 7 bases for V and 6 bases for J; bases not matched to a gene: 15. Per germline, CDR1 MNHEY and CDR2 SVGEGT. This chain's CDR3 is CASKPLARGFGNEQFF. CDR3 nucleotide sequence: TGTGCCAGCAAGCCACTAGCGCGGGGGTTTGGCAATGAGCAGTTCTTC.

This clonotype turned up a few times. J is TRBJ2-3 and V is TRBV20-1; 10 nucleotides agree with TRBD2. Looked up from germline, CDR1 is DFQATT and CDR2 is SNEGSKA (reference sequence). After removal of 5 bases from V and 0 bases from J, the junction contained 2 bases not matched to a gene. The CDR3 contains 14 residues. CDR3 coding DNA: TGCAGTGCTTATAGCGGGAGGAGCACAGATACGCAGTATTTT. It is translated as CSAYSGRSTDTQYF.

This clonotype turned up a few times. A much more abundant neighbour one base away suggests this may be a read error. The V and J genes are TRBV20-1 and TRBJ1-1, with D perhaps matching TRBD1 (5 bases). This CDR3 is built from 16 residues. CDR1 DFQATT and CDR2 SNEGSKA come from the germline V gene (reference sequence). V was clipped by 0 bases and J by 3 bases, with 17 bases between them. The CDR3 here is CSAREIGGAAHTEAFF. The CDR3 bases are TGCAGTGCTAGAGAGATCGGAGGGGCGGCCCACACTGAAGCTTTCTTT.